The clone carrying this T cell receptor beta chain was seen ten or more times. This record belongs to a study of T-cell reconstitution after alpha-beta-depleted transplantation in children. Construction of the TCRbeta library involved unique molecular identifiers. TCRdb processed the PCR reads anew with MiXCR; each CDR3 protein has one entry. Found here are some 250,000 distinct CDR3 sequences, more than 10% of them singletons; the top ten hold about 2.6%. The sequence came from a human donor who donated a stem cell graft to a child with acute lymphoblastic leukemia. This specimen was PBMCs from the stem cell graft donor, taken from the stem cell graft.

DNA of the CDR3: TGTGCCAGCTCACCTCTTCCGGGACAGGACAAGGAAGCTTTCTTT. It translates to CASSPLPGQDKEAFF. The rearrangement uses TRBV18 and TRBJ1-1; 8 bases align to TRBD1. V trimming: 3 bases; J trimming: 8 bases; junction bases outside the gene matches: 11. Germline lookup yields CDR1 KGHSH and CDR2 LQKENI. This CDR3 comprises 15 residues.